These 27 T cell receptor beta chains were sequenced from one sample in a study of control samples from healthy donors and cancer patients. The repertoire was sequenced with immunoSEQ multiplex PCR; TCRdb's copy has only in-frame clones and lacks some. This sample contains about 190,000 clones. Sequenced material: blood. The receptors here all came from a woman aged 25 to 39 in good health.

This chain uses TRBV5-1 with TRBJ1-5; D ambiguous. Germline V gene lookup returns CDR1 SGHRS and CDR2 YFSETQ. V was pared by 4 bases and J by 3 bases, with 14 bases between. This CDR3 contains 15 residues. Here the CDR3 DNA reads TGCGCCAGCAGCATAGACGGGCAGGACAATCAGCCCCAGCATTTT. It specifies CASSIDGQDNQPQHF. The full variable domain, with the rest looked up from reference TRBV5-1 and TRBJ1-5, is KAGVTQTPRYLIKTRGQQVTLSCSPISGHRSVSWYQQTPGQGLQFLFEYFSETQRNKGNFPGRFSGRQFSNSRSEMNVSTLELGDSALYLCASSIDGQDNQPQHFGDGTRLSIL.

The chain carries TRBV19 and TRBJ2-1, with D possibly matching TRBD1 (5 bases). The CDR3 is 13 residues long. Germline V gene lookup returns CDR1 LNHDA and CDR2 SQIVND (reference sequence). Trimming pared 7 bases from V and 6 bases from J, leaving 13 bases between. In DNA form, the CDR3 reads TGTGCCAGTACCCTGCAGGGATCCAATGAGCAGTTCTTC. Amino acid sequence: CASTLQGSNEQFF.

The genes are TRBV24-1 and TRBJ1-2; no firm D call. V lost 3 bases to trimming and J lost 2 bases, with 15 bases between them. Per the germline V gene, CDR1 is KGHDR and CDR2 is SFDVKD. The CDR3 is made up of 16 amino acids. In DNA, the CDR3 is TGTGCCACCAGTGATCCGCGCTGGGCGATCAACTATGGCTACACCTTC. It yields the protein CATSDPRWAINYGYTF.

This chain links TRBV6-5 with TRBJ1-3; D perhaps matches TRBD1 (5 bases). The germline V gene encodes CDR1 MNHEY and CDR2 SVGAGI. The CDR3 runs 13 residues. V was cut by 8 bases and J by 5 bases, with 13 bases left in between. This CDR3 reads CASGRGLRNTIYF. The CDR3, as DNA: TGTGCCAGCGGCCGGGGCCTACGAAACACCATATATTTT.

The rearrangement links TRBV5-6 to TRBJ2-7; 13 bases are shared with TRBD2. This CDR3 is 15 amino acids long. The germline CDR1 and CDR2 sequences are SGHDT and YYEEEE. V shed 4 bases and J 2 bases; nucleotides not matched to a gene: 3. CDR3 nucleotide sequence: TGTGCCAGCAGCACGGGACTAGCGGGGACCTACGAGCAGTACTTC. Its protein product is CASSTGLAGTYEQYF.

This chain joins TRBV7-9 and TRBJ1-4; tentative D call: TRBD1 (5 bases). Germline lookup yields CDR1 SEHNR and CDR2 FQNEAQ (reference sequence). V lost 3 bases and J 3 bases, leaving 17 bases between the germline ends. The CDR3 is 17 amino acids. CDR3 coding DNA: TGTGCCAGCAGCTTGCAGGGCGGCCAGGCGGCTAATGAAAAACTGTTTTTT. Its protein is CASSLQGGQAANEKLFF.

The rearrangement joins TRBV4-1 to TRBJ2-2; a possible D gene is TRBD2 (6 bases). Trimming took 2 bases from V and 0 from J, leaving 10 bases between them. This CDR3 has 16 residues. Looked up from germline, CDR1 is MGHRA and CDR2 is YSYEKL. Here the CDR3 DNA reads TGCGCCAGCAGCCAACTGGGACTTACGAACACCGGGGAGCTGTTTTTT. It encodes CASSQLGLTNTGELFF.

This chain uses TRBV5-8 with TRBJ2-3; 7 bases map to TRBD1. The CDR3 loop spans 15 amino acids. J lost 2 bases, V lost 0 bases, and 3 bases had no gene match. CDR1 and CDR2 from the germline V gene are SGHTS and YDEGEE. CDR3 bases: TGTGCCAGCAGCTTGGGCAGGGGGTTCACAGATACGCAGTATTTT. As protein: CASSLGRGFTDTQYF.

The chain couples TRBV6-6 to TRBJ1-6, with D maybe TRBD1 (6 bases). V was trimmed by 6 bases and J by 9 bases, leaving 33 bases between them. CDR1 and CDR2 from the germline V gene are MNHNY and SVGAGI (reference sequence). The CDR3 sequence is 20 residues long. DNA for the CDR3: TGTGCCAGCAGCCAATTAACGGGGGAGATCAAAAGGGGACACCGTTCACCCCTCCACTTT. This codes for CASSQLTGEIKRGHRSPLHF.

The chain combines TRBV2 with TRBJ1-1; D is unresolved. The CDR3 is 14 residues long. Germline loops: CDR1 SNHLY, CDR2 FYNNEI. The V end lost 7 bases, the J end lost 0 bases, and 12 bases lay between the germline ends. This CDR3 reads CASTRQAMNTEAFF. The CDR3 nucleotides are TGTGCCAGCACCCGGCAGGCAATGAACACTGAAGCTTTCTTT.

The chain is built from TRBV7-2 and TRBJ2-1; D is possibly TRBD1 (5 bases). This CDR3 contains 16 residues. V lost 1 base and J lost 0, with 10 bases in between. Germline V gene lookup returns CDR1 SGHTA and CDR2 FQGNSA. CDR3: CASSLVQDLSYNEQFF. The CDR3 DNA sequence: TGTGCCAGCAGCTTAGTACAGGACCTCTCCTACAATGAGCAGTTCTTC.

The rearrangement joins TRBV4-1 to TRBJ1-3; TRBD1 might be the D (5 bases). CDR3 size: 15 residues. Looked up from germline, CDR1 is MGHRA and CDR2 is YSYEKL. The V end was cut by 1 base, the J end by 0 bases, with 7 bases between. The CDR3 sequence is CASSQGGYSGNTIYF. The CDR3 nucleotides are TGCGCCAGCAGCCAAGGGGGCTACTCTGGAAACACCATATATTTT.

This chain links TRBV19 with TRBJ1-5; D is perhaps TRBD1 (6 bases). CDR1 LNHDA and CDR2 SQIVND come from the germline V gene (reference sequence). Trimming shortened V by 5 bases and J by 2 bases, and 25 bases separated the two germline ends. The CDR3 sequence is 19 residues long. For the CDR3, the DNA is TGTGCCAGTAGTTTACGGACAGACTGGACTGGAAAGGGCAATCAGCCCCAGCATTTT. It codes for CASSLRTDWTGKGNQPQHF.

V is TRBV19 and J is TRBJ1-2, with D uncertain. Germline CDR1 is LNHDA and CDR2 is SQIVND (reference sequence). The CDR3 runs 12 residues. V lost 3 bases and J 6 bases, leaving 8 bases between the germline ends. Here the CDR3 reads CASSIGSNGYTF. The CDR3 region has the DNA TGTGCCAGTAGTATCGGCAGCAATGGCTACACCTTC.

The V and J genes are TRBV5-5 and TRBJ1-2; TRBD1 matches at 9 bases. This CDR3 spans 14 amino acids. Unmatched junction bases numbered 5, after V lost 3 bases and J lost 5 bases. Germline CDR1 and CDR2: SGHKS and YYEKEE (reference sequence). The CDR3, as DNA: TGTGCCAGCAGCTCAATGACAGGGGGATATGGCTACACCTTC. Protein: CASSSMTGGYGYTF.

The CDR3 coding sequence is TGTGCCAGTAGTATAGTTGGGGATTCCTACAATGAGCAGTTCTTC. Translated: CASSIVGDSYNEQFF. V gene TRBV19 combines with J gene TRBJ2-1; D gene unclear. V lost 1 base and J 1 base, leaving 8 bases between the germline ends. The germline CDR1 and CDR2 sequences are LNHDA and SQIVND (reference sequence). The CDR3 loop spans 15 amino acids.

The genes are TRBV7-9 and TRBJ1-2; no definite D call. V was trimmed by 5 bases and J by 5 bases, leaving 6 bases between them. CDR3 length: 11 amino acids. Germline V CDR1 and CDR2: SEHNR, FQNEAQ (reference sequence). In DNA form, the CDR3 reads TGTGCCAGCAGCGCCGAATATGGCTACACCTTC. It codes for CASSAEYGYTF. Combining the CDR3 with reference TRBV7-9 and TRBJ1-2 gives the whole variable domain DTGVSQNPRHKITKRGQNVTFRCDPISEHNRLYWYRQTLGQGPEFLTYFQNEAQLEKSRLLSDRFSAERPKGSFSTLEIQRTEQGDSAMYLCASSAEYGYTFGSGTRLTVV.

This chain joins TRBV7-8 and TRBJ2-5, with a possible D match to TRBD2 (5 bases). The ends were cut back, 2 bases at V and 3 bases at J, with 13 bases in the middle. The CDR3 runs to 15 residues. Germline V gene sequence: CDR1 SGHVS, CDR2 FQNEAQ. CDR3 DNA: TGTGCCAGCAGCTTAATGCGGACTTGGGAAGAGACCCAGTACTTC. It codes for CASSLMRTWEETQYF.

V and J are TRBV10-1 and TRBJ1-1; D is perhaps TRBD1 (6 bases). The CDR3 totals 13 residues. Deletions cut 2 bases from V and 5 bases from J, with 9 bases between. CDR1 and CDR2 from the germline V gene are WNHNN and SYGVQD (reference sequence). CDR3: CASSETGRTEAFF. The CDR3, as DNA: TGCGCCAGCAGTGAGACAGGGCGAACTGAAGCTTTCTTT.

The V gene is TRBV28, the J gene TRBJ2-5; 7 bases match TRBD1. The CDR3 runs 14 residues. The trim removed 10 bases at V and 5 bases at J, leaving 13 bases unmatched. Germline loops: CDR1 MDHEN, CDR2 SYDVKM. CDR3 DNA sequence: TGTGCCATCCTTGGACAGGTCGTAGGGGAGACCCAGTACTTC. Translating gives CAILGQVVGETQYF.

V usage is TRBV6-2 or TRBV6-3 and J usage is TRBJ2-7; D call uncertain. Germline assignment: CDR1 MNHEY and CDR2 SVGEGT. V was cut by 3 bases and J by 1 base, with 10 bases left in between. The CDR3 has 14 amino acids. CDR3 bases: TGTGCCAGCAGTTATCAGACTGGGTCCTACGAGCAGTACTTC. Residues: CASSYQTGSYEQYF.

The chain carries TRBV12-5 and TRBJ1-1; unclear D gene. The germline V gene encodes CDR1 LGHNT and CDR2 FRNRAP. The V end lost 6 bases, the J end lost 5 bases, and 13 bases lay between the germline ends. This CDR3 is 13 amino acids long. The DNA of the CDR3 is TGTGCTAGTGGCGGCGGTGTAGGGACTGAAGCTTTCTTT. It specifies CASGGGVGTEAFF.

Of note for this clone: Other nucleotide sequences from this sample produce the same CDR3. The chain links TRBV28 to TRBJ2-5; D is possibly TRBD2 (6 bases). Germline CDR1 is MDHEN and CDR2 is SYDVKM. Trimming left V 5 bases short and J 5 bases short, with 15 bases between. This CDR3 has 14 amino acids. The chain's CDR3 is CASSLGGSQETQYF. DNA of the CDR3: TGTGCCAGCAGTCTGGGGGGTAGTCAGGAGACCCAGTACTTC.

The chain is built from TRBV5-1 and TRBJ1-3; TRBD1 might be the D (5 bases). Germline V gene lookup returns CDR1 SGHRS and CDR2 YFSETQ. Between the trimmed V and J ends, which lost 2 bases and 0 bases, there was a span of 12 bases. The CDR3 is made up of 16 amino acids. In nucleotides, the CDR3 is TGCGCCAGCAGCTTTTCGGCGGGACTCTCTGGAAACACCATATATTTT. Translated: CASSFSAGLSGNTIYF.

The chain carries TRBV19 and TRBJ2-1; weak D call: TRBD2 (6 bases). The CDR3 contains 15 residues. V lost 7 bases and J 3 bases, leaving 16 bases between the germline ends. Germline V gene data show CDR1 as LNHDA and CDR2 as SQIVND (reference sequence). The CDR3 nucleotides are TGTGCCAGTACCTCAACGGGGGAAAACTACAATGAGCAGTTCTTC. Translation gives CASTSTGENYNEQFF.

The chain joins TRBV15 to TRBJ2-5, with a tentative D call TRBD1 (6 bases). Germline CDR1 and CDR2: LNHNV and YYDKDF (reference sequence). The CDR3 is 14 amino acids. V was clipped by 4 bases and J by 6 bases, with 15 bases between them. This chain's CDR3 is CATSINRVGQTQYF. The CDR3 nucleotides read TGTGCCACCAGCATAAACAGGGTCGGGCAGACCCAGTACTTC.

The J gene is TRBJ1-1, the V gene TRBV28; 8 positions match TRBD1. CDR1 and CDR2 (germline): MDHEN, SYDVKM. V lost 9 bases and J lost 6; bases outside the gene matches: 18. This CDR3 has 16 amino acids. CDR3 sequence reads: CASPPNAGGGIAEAFF. The CDR3 DNA reads TGTGCCAGTCCCCCCAACGCAGGGGGCGGGATAGCTGAAGCTTTCTTT.